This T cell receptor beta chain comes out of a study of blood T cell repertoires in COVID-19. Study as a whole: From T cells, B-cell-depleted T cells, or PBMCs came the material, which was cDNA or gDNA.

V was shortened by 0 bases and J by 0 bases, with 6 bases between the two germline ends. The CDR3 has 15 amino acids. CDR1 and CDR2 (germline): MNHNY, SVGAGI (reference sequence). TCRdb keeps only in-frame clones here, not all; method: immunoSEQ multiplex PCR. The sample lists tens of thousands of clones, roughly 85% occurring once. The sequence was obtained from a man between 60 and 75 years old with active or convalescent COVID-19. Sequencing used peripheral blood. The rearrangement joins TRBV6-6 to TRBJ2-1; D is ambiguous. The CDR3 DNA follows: TGTGCCAGCAGTTACTCCGGAGACTCCTACAATGAGCAGTTCTTC. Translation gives CASSYSGDSYNEQFF.